This TCR beta chain was identified during a study of blood T cell repertoires in COVID-19 (dated by TCRdb to the early 2020s). As for the study more broadly: Samples covering the acute and convalescent phases of COVID-19 were provided by collaborators in the United States, Italy and Spain. The prospective study material was composed of cDNA or gDNA derived from T cells, B-cell-depleted T cells, or PBMCs. Deeply sampled blood TCRbeta repertoires from subjects exposed to, actively infected with, or recovered from COVID-19 were included in the dataset. A freely available public database, intended as a resource for researchers studying the immune response to SARS-CoV-2, is where the repertoires were released. Samples came from the ongoing ImmuneRACE study (first 160 participants) plus 1,254 subjects from 6 global collaborators. Sample metadata almost always included a de-identified subject ID, COVID-19 status, age in years and sex. Where available, HLA class I and class II types were obtained from metadata supplied by the sample provider rather than from assay-based typing. The study at large found these results: How much clinical and demographic metadata was included differed by source and by participant, and the metadata was provided uncurated.

The immunoSEQ Assay, a bias-controlled multiplex PCR, was used to amplify TCRbeta CDR3 regions from genomic DNA. Concerning the study's data processing: The number of nucleated cells in each sample was estimated from the amplification of reference gene primers within the assay. To quantify the absolute abundance of each unique TCRbeta CDR3 rearrangement, sequence reads were collapsed and filtered. For each sample, productive Simpson clonality was calculated as the square root of Simpson's diversity index over productive rearrangements. The table comes from immuneACCESS by way of TCRdb, which keeps in-frame sequences with V and J called. Part of the clones is missing from these tables; in studies checked, under half for an unresolved V gene and the rest for unknown reasons. V and J calls and clone size are copied from that table; D and trimming were computed from the DNA. This sample has 170,000 or so clones in its table, and 85% to 90% of those were observed once. Around 3% of the sample is taken by the ten largest.

Germline trimming amounts to 3 bases on V and 4 bases on J, with 7 as the count of junction bases outside the gene matches. From its cysteine to its phenylalanine, the CDR3 spans 15 amino acids. The DNA shown is the 45-base CDR3, in frame from base 1. The germline V gene (reference sequence) supplies CDR1 MNHEY and CDR2 SMNVEV. The collaborating institutions used their own protocols to collect whole blood in K2EDTA tubes. For TCRbeta analysis, collaborators shipped samples as frozen whole blood, isolated PBMCs, or DNA extracted from either of those sample types. To note about this clone: Its antigen target is currently unknown. Base qualities are not recorded, but no much larger clone differs from it by a single base.

This sequence uses TRBV27 and TRBJ2-5; TRBD1 aligns with 8 central bases. Sequencing input: peripheral blood. This clonotype originated in a man aged 40-49 years with active or convalescent COVID-19. Here the CDR3 is given as CASSFSRTGRETQYF. The nucleotide sequence reads TGTGCCAGCAGTTTTTCCCGGACAGGGCGAGAGACCCAGTACTTC.